Listed below are T cell receptor beta chains from one sample, sequenced in a study of blood T cell repertoires in COVID-19. The table came from immunoSEQ multiplex PCR; TCRdb's copy has only in-frame clones and leaves some out. The sample shows around 120,000 clones, more than 60% of them seen only once. The source material was peripheral blood. These receptors were taken from a man between 65 and 85 years old with acute or convalescent COVID-19. The CDR3 runs from the conserved cysteine through the conserved F or W. Each record gives: D gene, clone size, J gene, V gene, CDR3 protein, CDR3 DNA. The D gene is left open where the match is weak. For some rows the clone size is stated as once, few or many, or as a class when expanded; others skip it.

>.|.|TRBJ2-7|TRBV28
CASFQGFDEQYF
TGTGCCAGCTTCCAGGGGTTCGACGAGCAGTACTTC
>TRBD1|few|TRBJ1-4|TRBV4-3
CASSQDRGAPNEKLFF
TGCGCCAGCAGCCAAGACAGGGGGGCCCCCAATGAAAAACTGTTTTTT
>.|.|TRBJ1-2|TRBV30
CAWSVLVGYTF
TGTGCCTGGAGTGTACTTGTTGGCTACACCTTC
>.|.|TRBJ1-2|TRBV5-5
CASSLALQGWGYTF
TGTGCCAGCAGCTTGGCCCTACAGGGTTGGGGCTACACCTTC
>.|.|TRBJ2-7|TRBV9
CASSVGPQDYEQYF
TGTGCCAGCAGCGTAGGGCCCCAAGACTACGAGCAGTACTTC
>.|.|TRBJ2-5|TRBV7-2
CASSLATDSEQETQYF
TGTGCCAGCAGCTTAGCGACCGACTCGGAGCAAGAGACCCAGTACTTC
>TRBD1|.|TRBJ1-4|TRBV5-4
CASSAGTGRSTNEKLFF
TGTGCCAGCAGCGCCGGGACAGGGAGGTCGACTAATGAAAAACTGTTTTTT
>.|.|TRBJ1-6|TRBV3-1/TRBV3-2
CASSIRWDTTSPLHF
TGTGCCAGCAGCATCCGCTGGGACACCACATCACCCCTCCACTTT
>.|.|TRBJ2-3|TRBV4-1
CASSQSYRSTDTQYF
TGCGCCAGCAGCCAATCGTACAGAAGCACAGATACGCAGTATTTT
>TRBD2|.|TRBJ2-1|TRBV19
CASSSTSSRPSTRNEQFF
TGTGCCAGTAGTTCGACTAGCTCCCGCCCTAGTACTAGGAATGAGCAGTTCTTC
>.|.|TRBJ2-7|TRBV5-1
CASSLLPDLTGTSYEQYF
TGCGCCAGCAGCTTGCTCCCAGACTTAACAGGGACCTCCTACGAGCAGTACTTC
>.|.|TRBJ1-4|TRBV7-2
CASSPRLGVDEKLFF
TGTGCCAGCAGCCCTCGACTAGGGGTAGATGAAAAACTGTTTTTT